This paragraph covers one TCR beta chain sequence. The sample's time point: blood at routine non-recurrence follow-up after resection. The CDR3 is 15 amino acids. The V and J ends lost 7 bases and 3 bases, in that order; junction bases with no gene match: 8. Germline CDR1 and CDR2: SGHTA and FQGNSA. The record originates from a study of spatial heterogeneity in lung cancer. Overall study context: Sequence detection consistently recorded a greater number of beta-chain than alpha-chain sequences. Each distinct TCR and UMI combination averaged more than ten appearances in raw reads.

MiXCR, applied by TCRdb to the 5' RACE reads, yields one record per CDR3 protein. The sample consists of nearly 95,000 distinct CDR3 sequences, approximately 19% of them appearing once. V usage is TRBV7-2 and J usage is TRBJ2-3; 9 positions agree with TRBD1. Sequenced material: PBMCs, taken at follow-up. The source is a male donor with early-stage non-small cell lung cancer. CDR3 in amino acids: CASTPQGARTDTQYF. Written as DNA, the CDR3 is TGTGCCAGCACCCCACAGGGGGCTAGGACAGATACGCAGTATTTT.